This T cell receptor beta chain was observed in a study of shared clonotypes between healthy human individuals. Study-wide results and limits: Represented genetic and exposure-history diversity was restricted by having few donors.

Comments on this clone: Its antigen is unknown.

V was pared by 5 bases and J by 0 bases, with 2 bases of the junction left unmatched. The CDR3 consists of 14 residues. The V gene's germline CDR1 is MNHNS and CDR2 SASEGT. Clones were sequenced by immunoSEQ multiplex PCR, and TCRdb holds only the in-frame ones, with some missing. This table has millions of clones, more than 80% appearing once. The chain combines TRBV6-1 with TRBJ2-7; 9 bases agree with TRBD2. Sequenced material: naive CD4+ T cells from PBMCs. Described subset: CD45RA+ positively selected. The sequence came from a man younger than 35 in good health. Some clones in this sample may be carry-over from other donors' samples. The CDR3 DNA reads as TGTGCCAGCAGTCTTAGCGGGAGCTCCTACGAGCAGTACTTC. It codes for CASSLSGSSYEQYF.